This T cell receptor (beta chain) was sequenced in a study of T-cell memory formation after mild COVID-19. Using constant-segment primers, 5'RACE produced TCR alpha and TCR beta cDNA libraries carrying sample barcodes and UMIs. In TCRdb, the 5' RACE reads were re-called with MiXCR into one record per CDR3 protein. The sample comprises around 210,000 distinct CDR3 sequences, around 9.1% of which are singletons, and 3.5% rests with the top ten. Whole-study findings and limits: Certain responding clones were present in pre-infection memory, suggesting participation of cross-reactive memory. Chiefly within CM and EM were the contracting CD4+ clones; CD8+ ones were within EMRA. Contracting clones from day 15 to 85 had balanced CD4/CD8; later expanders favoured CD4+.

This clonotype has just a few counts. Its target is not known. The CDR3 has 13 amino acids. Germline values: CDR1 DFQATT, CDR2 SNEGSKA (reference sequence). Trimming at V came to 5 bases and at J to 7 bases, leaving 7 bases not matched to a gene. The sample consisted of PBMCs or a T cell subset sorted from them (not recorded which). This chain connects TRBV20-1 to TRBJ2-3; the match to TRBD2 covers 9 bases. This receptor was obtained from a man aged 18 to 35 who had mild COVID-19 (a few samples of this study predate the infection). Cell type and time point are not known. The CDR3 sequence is CSAVGGGANTQYF. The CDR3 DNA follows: TGCAGTGCTGTAGGCGGGGGGGCAAATACGCAGTATTTT.